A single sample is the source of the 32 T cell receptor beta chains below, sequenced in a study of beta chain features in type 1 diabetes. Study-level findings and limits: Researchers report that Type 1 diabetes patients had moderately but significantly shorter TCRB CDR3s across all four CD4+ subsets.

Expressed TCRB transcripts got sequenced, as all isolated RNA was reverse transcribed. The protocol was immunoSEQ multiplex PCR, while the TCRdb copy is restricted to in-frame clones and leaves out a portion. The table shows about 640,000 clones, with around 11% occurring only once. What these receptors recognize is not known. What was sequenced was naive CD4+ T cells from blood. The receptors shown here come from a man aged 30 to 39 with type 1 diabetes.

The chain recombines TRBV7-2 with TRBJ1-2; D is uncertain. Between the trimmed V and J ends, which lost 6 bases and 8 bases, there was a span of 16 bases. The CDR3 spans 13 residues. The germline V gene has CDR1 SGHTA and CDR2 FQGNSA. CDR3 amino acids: CASSFDGGTGYTF. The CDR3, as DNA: TGTGCCAGCAGTTTTGACGGCGGTACGGGCTACACCTTC. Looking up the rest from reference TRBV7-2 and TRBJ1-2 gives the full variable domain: GAGVSQSPSNKVTEKGKDVELRCDPISGHTALYWYRQSLGQGLEFLIYFQGNSAPDKSGLPSDRFSAERTGGSVSTLTIQRTQQEDSAVYLCASSFDGGTGYTFGSGTRLTVV.

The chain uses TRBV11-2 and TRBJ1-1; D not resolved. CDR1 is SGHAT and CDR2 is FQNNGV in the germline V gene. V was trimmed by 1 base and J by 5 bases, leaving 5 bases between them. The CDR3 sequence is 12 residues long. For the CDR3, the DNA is TGTGCCAGCAGCTTAGGGCGGACTGAAGCTTTCTTT. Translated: CASSLGRTEAFF.

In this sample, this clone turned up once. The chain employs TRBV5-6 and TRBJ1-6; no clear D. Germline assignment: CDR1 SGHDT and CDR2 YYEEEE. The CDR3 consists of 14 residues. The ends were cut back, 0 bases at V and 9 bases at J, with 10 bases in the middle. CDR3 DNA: TGTGCCAGCAGCTTGGCACACCTACCTTCACCCCTCCACTTT. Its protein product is CASSLAHLPSPLHF.

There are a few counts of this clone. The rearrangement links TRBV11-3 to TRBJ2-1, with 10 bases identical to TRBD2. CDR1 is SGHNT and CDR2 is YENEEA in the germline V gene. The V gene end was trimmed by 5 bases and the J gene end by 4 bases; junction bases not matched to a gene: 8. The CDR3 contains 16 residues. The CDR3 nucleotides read TGTGCCAGCAGCCCCGGGGGTAGCGGGGGGTACAATGAGCAGTTCTTC. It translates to CASSPGGSGGYNEQFF.

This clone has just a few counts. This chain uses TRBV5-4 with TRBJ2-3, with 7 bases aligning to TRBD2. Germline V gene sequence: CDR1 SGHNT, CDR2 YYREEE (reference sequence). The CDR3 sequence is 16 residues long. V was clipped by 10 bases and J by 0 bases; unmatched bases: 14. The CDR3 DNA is TGTGCCTCGTCGGCGGGGGTCCTTCCTAGCACAGATACGCAGTATTTT. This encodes CASSAGVLPSTDTQYF.

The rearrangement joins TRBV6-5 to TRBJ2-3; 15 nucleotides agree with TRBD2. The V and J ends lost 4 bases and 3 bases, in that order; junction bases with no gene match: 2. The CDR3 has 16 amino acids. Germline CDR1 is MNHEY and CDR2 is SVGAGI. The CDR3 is CASSWTSGGGTDTQYF. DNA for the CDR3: TGTGCCAGCAGTTGGACTAGCGGGGGGGGTACAGATACGCAGTATTTT.

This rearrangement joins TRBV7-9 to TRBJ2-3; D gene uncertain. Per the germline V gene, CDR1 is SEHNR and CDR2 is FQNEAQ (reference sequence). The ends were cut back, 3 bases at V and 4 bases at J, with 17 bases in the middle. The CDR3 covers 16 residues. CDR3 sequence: CASSFGKTLDADTQYF. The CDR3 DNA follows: TGTGCCAGCAGCTTTGGCAAAACCCTTGATGCAGATACGCAGTATTTT. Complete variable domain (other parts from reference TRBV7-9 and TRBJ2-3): DTGVSQNPRHKITKRGQNVTFRCDPISEHNRLYWYRQTLGQGPEFLTYFQNEAQLEKSRLLSDRFSAERPKGSFSTLEIQRTEQGDSAMYLCASSFGKTLDADTQYFGPGTRLTVL.

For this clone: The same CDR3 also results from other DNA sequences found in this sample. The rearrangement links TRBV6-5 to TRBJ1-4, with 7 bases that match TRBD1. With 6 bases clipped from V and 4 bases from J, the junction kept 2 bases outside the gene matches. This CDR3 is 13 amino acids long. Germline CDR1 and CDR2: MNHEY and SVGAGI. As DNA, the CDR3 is TGTGCCAGCAGCCGACAGGGTAATGAAAAACTGTTTTTT. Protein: CASSRQGNEKLFF.

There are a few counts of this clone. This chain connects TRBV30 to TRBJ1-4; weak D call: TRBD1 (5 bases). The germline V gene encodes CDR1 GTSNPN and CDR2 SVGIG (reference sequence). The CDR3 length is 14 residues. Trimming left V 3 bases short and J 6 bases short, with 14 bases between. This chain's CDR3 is CAWSHRLGDEKLFF. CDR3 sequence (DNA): TGTGCCTGGAGCCACAGGCTCGGGGATGAAAAACTGTTTTTT.

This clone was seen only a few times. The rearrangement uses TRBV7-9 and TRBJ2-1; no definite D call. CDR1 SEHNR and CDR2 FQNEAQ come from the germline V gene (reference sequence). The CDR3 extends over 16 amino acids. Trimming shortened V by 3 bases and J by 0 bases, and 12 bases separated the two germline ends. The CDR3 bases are TGTGCCAGCAGCTTGAAGCGTACCAGCTCCTACAATGAGCAGTTCTTC. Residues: CASSLKRTSSYNEQFF.

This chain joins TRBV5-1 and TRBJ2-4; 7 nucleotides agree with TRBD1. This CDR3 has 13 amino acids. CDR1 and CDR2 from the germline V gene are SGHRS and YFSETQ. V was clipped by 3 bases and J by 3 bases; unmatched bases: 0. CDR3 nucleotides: TGCGCCAGCAGCTGGGACAGCAAAAACATTCAGTACTTC. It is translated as CASSWDSKNIQYF.

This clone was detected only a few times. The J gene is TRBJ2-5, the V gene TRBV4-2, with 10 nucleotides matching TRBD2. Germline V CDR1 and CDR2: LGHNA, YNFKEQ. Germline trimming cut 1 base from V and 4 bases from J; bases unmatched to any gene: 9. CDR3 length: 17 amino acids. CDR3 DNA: TGTGCCAGCAGCCAAGGGGCGCAGCGGGGGGGCTCAGAGACCCAGTACTTC. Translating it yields CASSQGAQRGGSETQYF.

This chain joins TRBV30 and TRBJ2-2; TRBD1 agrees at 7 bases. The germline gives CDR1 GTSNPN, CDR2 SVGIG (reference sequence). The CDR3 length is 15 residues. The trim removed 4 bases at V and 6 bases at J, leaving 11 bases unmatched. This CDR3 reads CAWNRGPLVSGELFF. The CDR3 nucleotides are TGTGCCTGGAACAGGGGCCCCTTGGTGTCCGGGGAGCTGTTTTTT.

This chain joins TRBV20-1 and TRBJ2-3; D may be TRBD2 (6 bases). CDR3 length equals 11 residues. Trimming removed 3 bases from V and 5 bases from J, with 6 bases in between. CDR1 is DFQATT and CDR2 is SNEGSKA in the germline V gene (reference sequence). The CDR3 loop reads CSARGGDTQYF. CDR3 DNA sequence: TGCAGTGCTAGGGGAGGAGATACGCAGTATTTT.

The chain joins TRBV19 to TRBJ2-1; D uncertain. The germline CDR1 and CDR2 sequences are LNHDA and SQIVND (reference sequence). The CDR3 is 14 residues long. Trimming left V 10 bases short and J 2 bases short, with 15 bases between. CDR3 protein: CATKWAVPYNEQFF. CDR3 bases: TGTGCCACCAAATGGGCGGTACCCTACAATGAGCAGTTCTTC.

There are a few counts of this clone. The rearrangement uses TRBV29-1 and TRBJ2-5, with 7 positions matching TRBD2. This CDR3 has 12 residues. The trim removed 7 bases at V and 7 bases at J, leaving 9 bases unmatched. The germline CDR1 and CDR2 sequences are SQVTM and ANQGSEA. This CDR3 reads CSGSGPEVTQYF. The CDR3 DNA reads TGCAGCGGTAGCGGGCCCGAGGTGACCCAGTACTTC.

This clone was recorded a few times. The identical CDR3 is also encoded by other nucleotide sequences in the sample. DNA for the CDR3: TGTGCCAGCAGTGACCAGCGGGGGGGCCGGGAGACCCAGTACTTC. It encodes CASSDQRGGRETQYF. The chain carries TRBV2 and TRBJ2-5; 10 bases are a match to TRBD2. The germline gives CDR1 SNHLY, CDR2 FYNNEI. The CDR3 length is 15 residues. With 3 bases clipped from V and 5 bases from J, the junction kept 6 bases outside the gene matches.

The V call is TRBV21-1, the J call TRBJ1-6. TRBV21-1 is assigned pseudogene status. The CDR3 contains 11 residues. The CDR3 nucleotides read TGTGCCAGCAGTATAAGTTCACCCCTCCACTTT. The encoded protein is CASSISSPLHF.

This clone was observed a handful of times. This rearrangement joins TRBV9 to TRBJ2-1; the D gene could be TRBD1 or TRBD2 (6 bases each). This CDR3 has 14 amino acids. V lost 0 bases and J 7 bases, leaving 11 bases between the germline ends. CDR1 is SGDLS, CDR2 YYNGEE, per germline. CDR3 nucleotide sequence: TGTGCCAGCAGCGTAGTGGGGGCGGGAAATGAGCAGTTCTTC. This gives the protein CASSVVGAGNEQFF.

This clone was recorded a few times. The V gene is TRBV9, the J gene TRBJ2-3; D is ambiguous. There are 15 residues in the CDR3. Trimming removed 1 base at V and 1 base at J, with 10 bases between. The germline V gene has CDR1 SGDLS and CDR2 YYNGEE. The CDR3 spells CASSVSGYGTDTQYF. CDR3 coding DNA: TGTGCCAGCAGCGTATCAGGTTATGGCACAGATACGCAGTATTTT.

The CDR3 DNA reads TGCGCCAGCAGCGGCTCGTGGACCGGGGAGCTGTTTTTT. It is translated as CASSGSWTGELFF. The J gene is TRBJ2-2, the V gene TRBV5-1; the D is unclear. V was clipped by 4 bases and J by 5 bases, with 9 bases between them. CDR1 SGHRS and CDR2 YFSETQ come from the germline V gene. The CDR3 totals 13 residues.

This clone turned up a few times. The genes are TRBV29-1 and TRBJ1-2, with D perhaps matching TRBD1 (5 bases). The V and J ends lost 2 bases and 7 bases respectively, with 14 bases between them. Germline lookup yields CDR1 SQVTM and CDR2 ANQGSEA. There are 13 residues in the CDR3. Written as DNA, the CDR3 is TGCAGCGTTGAATGGGGACGGTTCTCTGGCTACACCTTC. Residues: CSVEWGRFSGYTF.

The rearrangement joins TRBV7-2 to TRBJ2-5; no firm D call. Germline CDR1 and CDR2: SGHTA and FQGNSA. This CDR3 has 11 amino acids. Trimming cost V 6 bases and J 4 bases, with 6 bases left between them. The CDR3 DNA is TGTGCCAGCAGATTCGCAGAGACCCAGTACTTC. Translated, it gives CASRFAETQYF.

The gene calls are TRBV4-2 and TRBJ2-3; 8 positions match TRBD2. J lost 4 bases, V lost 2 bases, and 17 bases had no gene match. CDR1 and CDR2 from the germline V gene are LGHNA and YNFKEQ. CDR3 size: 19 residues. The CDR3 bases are TGTGCCAGCAGCCAACCCGGGACTAGAAAGGGCGCCGGCGCAGATACGCAGTATTTT. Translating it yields CASSQPGTRKGAGADTQYF.

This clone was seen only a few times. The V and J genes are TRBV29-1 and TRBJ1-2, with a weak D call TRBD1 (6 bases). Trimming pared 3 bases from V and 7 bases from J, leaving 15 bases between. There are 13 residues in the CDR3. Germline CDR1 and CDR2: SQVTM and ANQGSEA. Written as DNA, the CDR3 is TGCAGCGTTGACCAGGGGATAAATGGTGGCTACACCTTC. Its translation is CSVDQGINGGYTF.

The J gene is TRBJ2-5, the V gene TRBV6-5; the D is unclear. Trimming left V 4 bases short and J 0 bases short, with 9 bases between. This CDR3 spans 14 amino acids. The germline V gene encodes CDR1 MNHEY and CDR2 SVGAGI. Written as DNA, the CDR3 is TGTGCCAGCAGTTCGTCTAACCACCAAGAGACCCAGTACTTC. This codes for CASSSSNHQETQYF.

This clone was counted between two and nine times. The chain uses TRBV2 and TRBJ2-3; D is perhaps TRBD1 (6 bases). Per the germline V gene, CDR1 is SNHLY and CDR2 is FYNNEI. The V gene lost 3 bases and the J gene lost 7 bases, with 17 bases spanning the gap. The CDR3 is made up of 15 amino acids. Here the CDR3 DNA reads TGTGCCAGCAGTGAGGCCCCCAGGGGTGGTAATACGCAGTATTTT. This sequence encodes CASSEAPRGGNTQYF.

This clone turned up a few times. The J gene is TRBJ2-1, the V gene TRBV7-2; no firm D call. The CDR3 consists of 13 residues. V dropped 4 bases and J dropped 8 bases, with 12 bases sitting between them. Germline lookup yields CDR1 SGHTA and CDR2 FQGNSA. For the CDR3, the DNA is TGTGCCAGCAGCTCGACACCTGAGCATGAGCAGTTCTTC. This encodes CASSSTPEHEQFF.

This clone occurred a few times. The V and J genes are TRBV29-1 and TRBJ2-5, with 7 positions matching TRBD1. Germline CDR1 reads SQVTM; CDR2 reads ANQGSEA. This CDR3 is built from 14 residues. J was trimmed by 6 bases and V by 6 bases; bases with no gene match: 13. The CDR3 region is CSVGGDRVGQTQYF. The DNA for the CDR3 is TGCAGCGTAGGGGGCGACAGGGTCGGACAGACCCAGTACTTC.

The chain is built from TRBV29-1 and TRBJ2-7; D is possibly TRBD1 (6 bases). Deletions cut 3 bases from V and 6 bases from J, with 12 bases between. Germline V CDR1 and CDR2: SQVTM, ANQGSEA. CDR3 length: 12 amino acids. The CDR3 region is CSVDLEGGEQYF. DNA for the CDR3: TGCAGCGTTGATTTAGAAGGGGGCGAGCAGTACTTC.

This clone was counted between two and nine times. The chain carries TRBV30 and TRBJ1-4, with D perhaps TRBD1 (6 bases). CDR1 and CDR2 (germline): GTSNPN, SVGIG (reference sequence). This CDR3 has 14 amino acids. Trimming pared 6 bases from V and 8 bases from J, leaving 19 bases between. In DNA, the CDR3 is TGTGCCTGCTGCCCCAGGGGAGGCAGCGAAAAACTGTTTTTT. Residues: CACCPRGGSEKLFF. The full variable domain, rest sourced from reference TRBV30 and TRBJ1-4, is SQTIHQWPATLVQPVGSPLSLECTVEGTSNPNLYWYRQAAGRGLQLLFYSVGIGQISSEVPQNLSASRPQDRQFILSSKKLLLSDSGFYLCACCPRGGSEKLFFGSGTQLSVL.

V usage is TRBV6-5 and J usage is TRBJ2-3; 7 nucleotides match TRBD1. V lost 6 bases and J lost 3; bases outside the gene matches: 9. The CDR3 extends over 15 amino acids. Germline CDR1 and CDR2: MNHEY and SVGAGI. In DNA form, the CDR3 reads TGTGCCAGCAGGCCGCTACAGGGGCGGACAGATACGCAGTATTTT. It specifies CASRPLQGRTDTQYF.